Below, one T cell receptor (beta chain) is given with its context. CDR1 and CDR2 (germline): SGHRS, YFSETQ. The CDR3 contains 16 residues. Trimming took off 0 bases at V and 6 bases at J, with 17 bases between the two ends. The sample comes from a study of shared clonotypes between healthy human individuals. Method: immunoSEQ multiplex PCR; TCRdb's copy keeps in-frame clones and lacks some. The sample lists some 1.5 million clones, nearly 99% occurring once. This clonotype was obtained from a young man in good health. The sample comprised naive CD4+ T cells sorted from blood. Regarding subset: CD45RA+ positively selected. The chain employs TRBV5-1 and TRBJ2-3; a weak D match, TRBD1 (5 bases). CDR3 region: CASSLGRSSYRDTQYF. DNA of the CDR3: TGCGCCAGCAGCTTGGGCCGGTCCTCTTACAGGGATACGCAGTATTTT. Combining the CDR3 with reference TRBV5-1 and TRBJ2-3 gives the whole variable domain KAGVTQTPRYLIKTRGQQVTLSCSPISGHRSVSWYQQTPGQGLQFLFEYFSETQRNKGNFPGRFSGRQFSNSRSEMNVSTLELGDSALYLCASSLGRSSYRDTQYFGPGTRLTVL.